One and the same sample provided the 30 T cell receptor beta chains below, sequenced in a study of cytomegalovirus exposure and HLA in healthy donors. 60 Vbeta and 13 Jbeta primers were used in PCR. TCRdb's copy holds only in-frame clones and misses some; the assay was immunoSEQ multiplex PCR. The table includes about 130,000 clones, 50% to 75% detected once. The sequenced material came from PBMCs. All receptors come from a woman in her forties in good health and CMV-seronegative.

The chain has TRBV10-2 and TRBJ2-2; the match to TRBD2 covers 12 bases. Germline V gene data show CDR1 as WSHSY and CDR2 as SAAADI. After removal of 4 bases from V and 5 bases from J, the junction contained 5 bases not matched to a gene. This CDR3 has 16 residues. CDR3 DNA sequence: TGCGCCAGCAGTGGGACTAGCGGGGCGGGAACCGGGGAGCTGTTTTTT. Translating gives CASSGTSGAGTGELFF.

J is TRBJ1-4 and V is TRBV7-9; possible D gene TRBD1, 6 bases. CDR3 length: 15 amino acids. Trimming cost V 4 bases and J 7 bases, with 16 bases left between them. Germline values: CDR1 SEHNR, CDR2 FQNEAQ (reference sequence). CDR3 nucleotide sequence: TGTGCCAGCAGCTCGACGTCCCGGGGGGCTGAAAAACTGTTTTTT. This codes for CASSSTSRGAEKLFF.

The rearrangement uses TRBV5-4 and TRBJ1-6, with D perhaps TRBD1 (5 bases). Germline-derived CDR1 and CDR2 are SGHNT and YYREEE (reference sequence). Trimming took 4 bases from V and 10 from J, leaving 18 bases between them. The CDR3 contains 15 residues. CDR3 in DNA: TGTGCCAGCAGCCCCAGTCCGGCAGGGAGGTCACCCCTCCACTTT. Its protein product is CASSPSPAGRSPLHF.

This sequence joins TRBV6-5 and TRBJ2-1; tentatively, D is TRBD1 (5 bases). Germline assignment: CDR1 MNHEY and CDR2 SVGAGI. The CDR3 is 15 residues long. Trimming removed 8 bases at V and 15 bases at J, with 29 bases between. This CDR3 reads CASSNGIDSLPKLFF. Here the CDR3 DNA reads TGTGCCAGCTCGAACGGTATAGACAGTCTACCCAAGTTGTTCTTC.

DNA of the CDR3: TGTGCCAGCAGTGAAGCGGGGAACACTGAAGCTTTCTTT. Amino acids: CASSEAGNTEAFF. V and J are TRBV25-1 and TRBJ1-1; D is undetermined. V lost 2 bases and J 1 base, leaving 5 bases between the germline ends. This CDR3 has 13 residues. From germline, CDR1 is MGHDK and CDR2 SYGVNS.

This chain connects TRBV6-1 to TRBJ2-4; 8 nucleotides agree with TRBD1. The CDR3 is 13 amino acids. The V segment lost 4 bases and the J segment 4 bases; nucleotides outside the gene matches: 0. Germline V lookup: CDR1 MNHNS, CDR2 SASEGT. For the CDR3, the DNA is TGTGCCAGCAGTGGGACAGGGAAAAACATTCAGTACTTC. It codes for CASSGTGKNIQYF.

This clone is a singleton in its sample. V and J are TRBV6-1 and TRBJ1-6, with 9 bases fitting TRBD1. CDR1 and CDR2 from the germline V gene are MNHNS and SASEGT. V gave up 6 bases and J gave up 8 bases; unmatched junction bases: 8. The CDR3 loop spans 15 amino acids. CDR3 in amino acids: CASRERDREDSPLHF. The CDR3 DNA follows: TGTGCCAGCAGAGAGAGGGACAGGGAAGATTCACCCCTCCACTTT.

V is TRBV5-1 and J is TRBJ2-4; 7 bases are shared with TRBD1. CDR3 length equals 13 residues. Germline lookup yields CDR1 SGHRS and CDR2 YFSETQ. The V and J ends lost 4 bases and 4 bases, in that order; junction bases with no gene match: 2. The CDR3 bases are TGCGCCAGCAGCAGGGACAGTAAAAACATTCAGTACTTC. Protein product: CASSRDSKNIQYF.

This clone was observed a few times. CDR3 in amino acids: CASSEYGLAGGTEAFF. The CDR3 region has the DNA TGTGCCAGCAGTGAGTACGGGTTGGCGGGAGGCACTGAAGCTTTCTTT. The chain couples TRBV6-1 to TRBJ1-1; D remains unclear. This CDR3 has 16 residues. Trimming shortened V by 3 bases and J by 4 bases, and 18 bases separated the two germline ends. CDR1 MNHNS and CDR2 SASEGT come from the germline V gene.

The chain carries TRBV4-1 and TRBJ2-1; possibly TRBD2 for D (6 bases). The CDR3 covers 14 residues. Germline V gene sequence: CDR1 MGHRA, CDR2 YSYEKL. Trimming took 4 bases from V and 6 from J, leaving 13 bases between them. CDR3 sequence (DNA): TGCGCCAGCAGCCCGCGGGGCGCTGGCAATGAGCAGTTCTTC. This encodes CASSPRGAGNEQFF.

The rearrangement links TRBV29-1 to TRBJ2-3, with no clear D. This CDR3 is built from 12 residues. Germline CDR1 is SQVTM and CDR2 is ANQGSEA. The V end was cut by 5 bases, the J end by 5 bases, with 11 bases between. This CDR3 reads CSVIPTLDTQYF. The CDR3 bases are TGCAGCGTTATCCCTACCCTAGATACGCAGTATTTT.

This chain links TRBV30 with TRBJ1-1, with D perhaps matching TRBD1 (6 bases). V lost 3 bases and J lost 3, with 14 bases in between. CDR1 and CDR2 (germline): GTSNPN, SVGIG (reference sequence). CDR3 length: 14 amino acids. The CDR3 spells CAWRLGRGYTEAFF. The CDR3 region has the DNA TGTGCCTGGAGGCTCGGCAGGGGTTACACTGAAGCTTTCTTT.

The V and J genes are TRBV18 and TRBJ1-2; 8 positions match TRBD1. The trim removed 2 bases at V and 4 bases at J, leaving 6 bases unmatched. Germline values: CDR1 KGHSH, CDR2 LQKENI. This CDR3 has 15 residues. CDR3 nucleotide sequence: TGTGCCAGCTCACCATCGACAGGGGAGAGCTATGGCTACACCTTC. Protein sequence: CASSPSTGESYGYTF.

This chain's CDR3 is CASSLLEDSSLYGYTF. The CDR3 DNA reads as TGCGCCAGCAGCCTCCTAGAGGACAGTTCACTCTATGGCTACACCTTC. V usage is TRBV4-1 and J usage is TRBJ1-2; the D gene is possibly TRBD1 (6 bases). The CDR3 length is 16 residues. Germline V gene data show CDR1 as MGHRA and CDR2 as YSYEKL. Trimming took off 4 bases at V and 4 bases at J, with 19 bases between the two ends.

V usage is TRBV5-6 and J usage is TRBJ2-2, with D uncertain. The CDR3 spans 15 residues. CDR1 is SGHDT and CDR2 is YYEEEE in the germline V gene. Between the trimmed V and J ends, which lost 4 bases and 5 bases, there was a span of 15 bases. CDR3 sequence reads: CASSLWAYPTGELFF. DNA of the CDR3: TGTGCCAGCAGCCTATGGGCCTACCCGACCGGGGAGCTGTTTTTT.

This sequence joins TRBV27 and TRBJ2-7, with TRBD1 matching 7 bases. CDR1 is MNHEY and CDR2 is SMNVEV in the germline V gene (reference sequence). V was clipped by 9 bases and J by 3 bases; unmatched bases: 20. The CDR3 has 17 amino acids. The CDR3 nucleotides read TGTGCCAGAAAACCCAAGACAGGGTTACGATTGGACTACGAGCAGTACTTC. Its translation: CARKPKTGLRLDYEQYF.

This clone occurred a few times. CDR3 bases: TGTGCCAGCAGCTTATTCCCGGGACAGAGCTACGAGCAGTACTTC. Its translation is CASSLFPGQSYEQYF. The chain combines TRBV7-2 with TRBJ2-5; TRBD1 matches at 7 bases. The J call may be in error: the DNA end matches TRBJ2-7 better. Germline V gives CDR1 SGHTA, CDR2 FQGNSA. CDR3 length: 15 residues.

V usage is TRBV7-6 and J usage is TRBJ2-3, with D hard to call. The CDR3 contains 21 residues. Trimming left V 2 bases short and J 1 base short, with 28 bases between. Germline CDR1 reads SGHVS; CDR2 reads FNYEAQ. The chain's CDR3 is CASSLTSLILPEAPGTDTQYF. For the CDR3, the DNA is TGTGCCAGCAGCTTAACTTCCCTCATCCTGCCCGAAGCTCCTGGCACAGATACGCAGTATTTT.

In its sample, this clone was seen a few times. This sequence joins TRBV19 and TRBJ1-2; TRBD1 matches at 7 bases. Losses at the gene ends were 3 bases for V and 1 base for J; bases not matched to a gene: 8. Germline lookup yields CDR1 LNHDA and CDR2 SQIVND (reference sequence). This CDR3 contains 16 residues. CDR3 residues: CASSIPPGQNNYGYTF. The CDR3 DNA sequence: TGTGCCAGTAGTATCCCTCCGGGACAGAATAACTATGGCTACACCTTC.

The V and J genes are TRBV14 and TRBJ1-4; tentative D call: TRBD1 (6 bases). Trimming removed 4 bases from V and 0 bases from J, with 9 bases in between. CDR3 length: 15 amino acids. Germline V gene sequence: CDR1 SGHDN, CDR2 FVKESK. The CDR3 DNA is TGTGCCAGCAGCCGAGGACAGTCAACTAATGAAAAACTGTTTTTT. As protein: CASSRGQSTNEKLFF.

Here the CDR3 reads CASSFGDTQETQYF. CDR3 sequence (DNA): TGCGCCAGCAGCTTTGGCGACACCCAAGAGACCCAGTACTTC. V is TRBV5-1 and J is TRBJ2-5, with D hard to call. Between the trimmed V and J ends, which lost 2 bases and 1 base, there was a span of 9 bases. The CDR3 runs to 14 residues. Germline V lookup: CDR1 SGHRS, CDR2 YFSETQ.

The chain couples TRBV7-2 to TRBJ1-1; D is unresolved. V was cut by 3 bases and J by 0 bases, with 11 bases left in between. The CDR3 extends over 15 amino acids. The germline CDR1 and CDR2 sequences are SGHTA and FQGNSA. The chain's CDR3 is CASSLLGVMNTEAFF. CDR3 nucleotides: TGTGCCAGCAGCTTGTTGGGCGTTATGAACACTGAAGCTTTCTTT.

The V gene is TRBV4-1, the J gene TRBJ2-7; D is uncertain. The CDR3 has 14 amino acids. Germline CDR1 and CDR2: MGHRA and YSYEKL. Trimming stripped 0 bases from V and 1 base from J, with 7 bases between. The CDR3 sequence: CASSQDPVSYEQYF. In DNA form, the CDR3 reads TGCGCCAGCAGCCAAGATCCAGTATCCTACGAGCAGTACTTC.

The chain combines TRBV11-1 with TRBJ2-3, with D uncertain. This CDR3 region has 13 residues. Trimming removed 3 bases from V and 3 bases from J, with 7 bases in between. CDR1 and CDR2 from the germline V gene are SGHAT and FQDESV (reference sequence). The CDR3 reads CASSFLVTDTQYF. Written as DNA, the CDR3 is TGTGCCAGCAGCTTCTTAGTGACAGATACGCAGTATTTT.

This clone occurred a few times. The chain carries TRBV6-1 and TRBJ2-5; D is ambiguous. The CDR3 has 13 residues. CDR1 and CDR2 from the germline V gene are MNHNS and SASEGT. Trimming pared 2 bases from V and 2 bases from J, leaving 6 bases between. The CDR3 DNA reads TGTGCCAGCAGTGAACATCAGCAAGAGACCCAGTACTTC. Its translation: CASSEHQQETQYF.

V usage is TRBV6-5 and J usage is TRBJ2-2, with 7 bases fitting TRBD2. Looked up from germline, CDR1 is MNHEY and CDR2 is SVGAGI. J was trimmed by 3 bases and V by 6 bases; bases with no gene match: 4. The CDR3 is 14 residues long. CDR3 DNA sequence: TGTGCCAGCAGCTGGGACTACGACACCGGGGAGCTGTTTTTT. Translated, it gives CASSWDYDTGELFF.

The chain links TRBV16 to TRBJ1-5, with 7 bases identical to TRBD1. Unmatched junction bases numbered 7, after V lost 3 bases and J lost 2 bases. This CDR3 region has 16 residues. Germline assignment: CDR1 KGHSY and CDR2 FQNENV. The CDR3 bases are TGTGCCAGCAGCCACGGGCCCGGGACAGGCAATCAGCCCCAGCATTTT. It encodes CASSHGPGTGNQPQHF.

The V and J genes are TRBV4-1 and TRBJ2-7; a possible D gene is TRBD1 (5 bases). V was shortened by 0 bases and J by 4 bases, with 13 bases between the two germline ends. Germline values: CDR1 MGHRA, CDR2 YSYEKL. CDR3 size: 15 residues. The CDR3 reads CASSQDLRALYEQYF. CDR3 bases: TGCGCCAGCAGCCAAGATCTCAGGGCACTATACGAGCAGTACTTC.

In its sample, this clone was seen once. The chain has TRBV19 and TRBJ2-1; 8 positions agree with TRBD2. The CDR3 runs 15 residues. Looked up from germline, CDR1 is LNHDA and CDR2 is SQIVND (reference sequence). V lost 4 bases to trimming and J lost 7 bases; unmatched junction nucleotides: 9. The CDR3 DNA reads TGTGCCAGTAGTACTGCGGGGGGCCGGGGTAATGAGCAGTTCTTC. It codes for CASSTAGGRGNEQFF. The full variable domain, rest sourced from reference TRBV19 and TRBJ2-1, is DGGITQSPKYLFRKEGQNVTLSCEQNLNHDAMYWYRQDPGQGLRLIYYSQIVNDFQKGDIAEGYSVSREKKESFPLTVTSAQKNPTAFYLCASSTAGGRGNEQFFGPGTRLTVL.

DNA of the CDR3: TGCGCCAGCAGCTTGGGAGGGGGTCTCAGCTCCTACGAGCAGTACTTC. Protein sequence: CASSLGGGLSSYEQYF. This chain uses TRBV5-1 with TRBJ2-7, with a tentative D call TRBD1 (6 bases). Germline lookup yields CDR1 SGHRS and CDR2 YFSETQ. Trimming took 0 bases from V and 0 from J, leaving 13 bases between them. This CDR3 region has 16 residues.